This record covers a single T cell receptor beta chain. This entry comes from a study of blood T cell repertoires in COVID-19. The overall study: The United States, Italy and Spain were the sources of the acute and convalescent COVID-19 samples. The cDNA or gDNA used as material had been derived from T cells, B-cell-depleted T cells, or PBMCs.

The CDR3 totals 14 residues. Looked up from germline, CDR1 is SGHTA and CDR2 is FQGNSA. V dropped 7 bases and J dropped 2; count of bases not matched to a gene: 6. Per the authors' pipeline: How many nucleated cells were present was estimated from reference gene primer amplification. The assay was immunoSEQ multiplex PCR, and TCRdb's table has in-frame clones only and misses some. V, J and clone size derive from that table, while D and trimming were established from the DNA sequence. This table holds 95,000 to 120,000 clones, 85% found once. Sequenced: peripheral blood. The source of this sequence is a human donor in a cohort sampled during active COVID-19. The rearrangement joins TRBV7-2 to TRBJ2-7; TRBD2 matches at 9 bases. Here the CDR3 reads CASTRRGGAYEQYF. CDR3 in DNA: TGTGCCAGCACGCGTCGCGGGGGGGCCTACGAGCAGTACTTC.